The 12 T cell receptor beta chains reported below all come from one sample, sequenced in a study of spatial heterogeneity in lung cancer. Sample time point: sample taken at primary tumor resection. Unsorted whole RNA from tumor, nontumor lung or frozen PBMC underwent sequencing. TCRdb analysed the 5' RACE reads with MiXCR anew, one entry per CDR3 protein. The table includes 50,000 to 65,000 distinct CDR3 sequences, roughly 7% detected once. Sequenced here: PBMCs, sampled at surgery. Receptors were obtained from a female donor with early-stage non-small cell lung cancer.

This clonotype was observed a few times. This chain links TRBV5-1 with TRBJ2-1, with 9 bases matching TRBD2. This CDR3 is built from 16 residues. Germline-derived CDR1 and CDR2 are SGHRS and YFSETQ. The V and J ends lost 5 bases and 1 base, in that order; junction bases with no gene match: 7. DNA for the CDR3: TGCGCCAGCAGGCCCGGGAGCGGGGGGTCCTACAATGAGCAGTTCTTC. Its protein product is CASRPGSGGSYNEQFF.

Ten or more counts support this clonotype. The chain employs TRBV20-1 and TRBJ1-5, with 10 positions matching TRBD1. V gave up 4 bases and J gave up 4 bases; unmatched junction bases: 4. This CDR3 comprises 14 residues. Germline loops: CDR1 DFQATT, CDR2 SNEGSKA (reference sequence). The CDR3 DNA is TGCAGTGCTACCCGGGACAGGGGTAATCAGCCCCAGCATTTT. Translating gives CSATRDRGNQPQHF.

About this clonotype itself: One end of the junction fails to match germline, which may point to a read error. The chain is built from TRBV3-1 and TRBJ2-3; D not resolved. The CDR3 is 11 amino acids. CDR1 LGHDT and CDR2 YNNKEL come from the germline V gene (reference sequence). The CDR3 loop reads CASSQVRHQSF. CDR3 nucleotides: TGTGCCAGCAGCCAAGTCCGTCACCAGTCTTTT.

This clonotype was counted at least ten times. The rearrangement joins TRBV3-1 to TRBJ2-3, with D possibly TRBD1 on 5 matching bases. V was shortened by 1 base and J by 6 bases, with 8 bases between the two germline ends. CDR1 LGHDT and CDR2 YNNKEL come from the germline V gene (reference sequence). The CDR3 extends over 13 amino acids. This CDR3 reads CASSQGGADTQYF. In nucleotides, the CDR3 is TGTGCCAGCAGCCAAGGTGGGGCGGATACGCAGTATTTT.

The sample holds many counts of this clonotype. V gene TRBV19 combines with J gene TRBJ2-4, with D hard to call. The germline V gene has CDR1 LNHDA and CDR2 SQIVND (reference sequence). V was trimmed by 11 bases and J by 7 bases, leaving 15 bases between them. The CDR3 sequence is 12 residues long. The CDR3: CASRSVRNIQYF. In DNA form, the CDR3 reads TGTGCCTCCCGCTCAGTACGTAACATTCAGTACTTC.

This clonotype was counted between two and nine times. This chain uses TRBV2 with TRBJ2-5; 7 bases line up with TRBD2. V trimming: 5 bases; J trimming: 1 base; junction bases outside the gene matches: 13. The CDR3 length is 17 residues. The germline V gene encodes CDR1 SNHLY and CDR2 FYNNEI. The CDR3 DNA sequence: TGTGCCAGCAGTTCGAGGGTAGTAGCGGGCCCCCAAGAGACCCAGTACTTC. This codes for CASSSRVVAGPQETQYF.

This clonotype was seen only a few times. The chain carries TRBV2 and TRBJ2-1, with D unresolved. The CDR3 covers 14 residues. The ends were cut back, 7 bases at V and 0 bases at J, with 10 bases in the middle. Germline V gives CDR1 SNHLY, CDR2 FYNNEI. The CDR3 region is CASTPENSYNEQFF. The CDR3 coding sequence is TGTGCCAGCACCCCCGAAAACTCCTACAATGAGCAGTTCTTC.

This clonotype was recorded at least ten times. V usage is TRBV11-3 and J usage is TRBJ2-2; possible D gene TRBD1, 6 bases. Germline V gene data show CDR1 as SGHNT and CDR2 as YENEEA. Between the trimmed V and J ends, which lost 4 bases and 1 base, there was a span of 10 bases. This CDR3 has 15 amino acids. The CDR3 here is CASSSGALNTGELFF. Here the CDR3 DNA reads TGTGCCAGCAGCTCAGGGGCCTTGAACACCGGGGAGCTGTTTTTT.

A remark on this clonotype: It may be a read error: a sequence one base away is much more abundant. The chain joins TRBV9 to TRBJ2-5; D not certain. Germline assignment: CDR1 SGDLS and CDR2 YYNGEE. The CDR3 is 16 residues long. In DNA, the CDR3 is TGTGCCAGCGGCGTAGCCGCTCAGGACCTACAAGAGACCCAGTACTTC. Its translation: CASGVAAQDLQETQYF.

This clonotype was seen a few times. This sequence joins TRBV2 and TRBJ2-4, with D possibly matching TRBD2 (7 bases). Germline CDR1 SNHLY, CDR2 FYNNEI. The CDR3 is made up of 15 amino acids. V was shortened by 7 bases and J by 0 bases, with 13 bases between the two germline ends. In DNA form, the CDR3 reads TGTGCCAGCAACCCGGGGGGCCTAGCCAAAAACATTCAGTACTTC. It specifies CASNPGGLAKNIQYF.

This clonotype has just a few counts. V gene TRBV5-1 combines with J gene TRBJ1-1; perhaps TRBD1 as D (6 bases). This CDR3 is 14 amino acids long. Germline values: CDR1 SGHRS, CDR2 YFSETQ. The V end lost 3 bases, the J end lost 1 base, and 10 bases lay between the germline ends. This CDR3 is CASSWVGANTEAFF. The CDR3, as DNA: TGCGCCAGCAGCTGGGTGGGGGCGAACACTGAAGCTTTCTTT.

There are many counts of this clonotype. The V gene is TRBV27, the J gene TRBJ2-1; D is perhaps TRBD1 (5 bases). Germline loops: CDR1 MNHEY, CDR2 SMNVEV (reference sequence). V lost 0 bases, J lost 7 bases, and 13 bases lay in between. This CDR3 has 15 amino acids. CDR3 in DNA: TGTGCCAGCAGTTTATCGCAGGCAGGGCCTAATGAGCAGTTCTTC. Its protein product is CASSLSQAGPNEQFF.